This T cell receptor (beta chain) was captured in a study of radiotherapy plus CTLA-4 blockade in lung cancer. Study-wide context: Across the patients, objective responses occurred in 18%, and disease control in under 40%. Study-level points and caveats: Early blood T cell clone changes and increased post-radiation serum interferon-beta were reportedly the strongest response predictors.

Germline V CDR1 and CDR2: MGHRA, YSYEKL. The CDR3 covers 16 residues. V gave up 3 bases and J gave up 0 bases; unmatched junction bases: 8. Measured with immunoSEQ multiplex PCR; TCRdb has only the in-frame clones, and not every one. The table includes approximately 60,000 clones, about 80% detected once. This clone was detected once. The antigen is not known. In chemo-refractory metastatic non-small-cell lung cancer, patients got ipilimumab CTLA-4 blockade together with focal radiation. The genes are TRBV4-1 and TRBJ2-7, with 7 bases aligning to TRBD1. This clonotype was sampled from a human donor with non-small cell lung cancer whose response to radiotherapy plus ipilimumab could not be evaluated. Specimen: peripheral blood, collected from a patient treated with radiotherapy plus ipilimumab. The CDR3 protein is CASSQDPRQGSYEQYF. The CDR3 DNA sequence: TGCGCCAGCAGCCAGGATCCTCGACAGGGCTCCTACGAGCAGTACTTC.